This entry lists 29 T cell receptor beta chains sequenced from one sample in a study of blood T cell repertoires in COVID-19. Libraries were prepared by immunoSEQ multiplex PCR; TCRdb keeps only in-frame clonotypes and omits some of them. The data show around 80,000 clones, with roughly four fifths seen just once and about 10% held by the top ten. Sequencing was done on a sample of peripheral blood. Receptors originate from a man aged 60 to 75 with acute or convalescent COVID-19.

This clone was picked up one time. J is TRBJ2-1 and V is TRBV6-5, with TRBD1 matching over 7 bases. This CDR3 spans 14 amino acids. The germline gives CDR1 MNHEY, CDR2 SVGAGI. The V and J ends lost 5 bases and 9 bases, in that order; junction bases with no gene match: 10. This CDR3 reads CASSPRDSRIEQFF. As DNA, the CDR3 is TGTGCCAGCAGTCCCCGGGACAGCCGTATTGAGCAGTTCTTC.

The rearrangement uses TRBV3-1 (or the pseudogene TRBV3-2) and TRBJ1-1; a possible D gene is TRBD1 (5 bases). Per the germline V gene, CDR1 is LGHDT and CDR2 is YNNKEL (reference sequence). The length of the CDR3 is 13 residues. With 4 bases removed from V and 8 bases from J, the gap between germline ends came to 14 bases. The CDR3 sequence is CASSRGTAPEAFF. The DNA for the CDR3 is TGTGCCAGCAGCCGCGGGACGGCTCCCGAAGCTTTCTTT.

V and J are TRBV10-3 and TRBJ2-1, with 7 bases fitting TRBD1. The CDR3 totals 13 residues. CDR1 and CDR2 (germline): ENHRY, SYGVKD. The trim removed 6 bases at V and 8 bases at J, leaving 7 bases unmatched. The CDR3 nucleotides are TGTGCCATCAGACGACAGGGTTCGGATGAGCAGTTCTTC. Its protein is CAIRRQGSDEQFF.

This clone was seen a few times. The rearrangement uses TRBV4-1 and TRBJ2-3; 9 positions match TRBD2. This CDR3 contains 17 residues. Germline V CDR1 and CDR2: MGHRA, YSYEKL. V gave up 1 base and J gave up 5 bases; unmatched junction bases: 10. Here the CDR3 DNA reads TGCGCCAGCAGCCAAGGCGCAGTGGCGGGAGGGTTAGATACGCAGTATTTT. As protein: CASSQGAVAGGLDTQYF.

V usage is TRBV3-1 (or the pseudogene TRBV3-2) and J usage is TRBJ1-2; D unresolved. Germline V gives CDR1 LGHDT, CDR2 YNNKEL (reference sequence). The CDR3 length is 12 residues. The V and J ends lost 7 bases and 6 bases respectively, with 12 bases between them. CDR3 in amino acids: CASKGRRDGYTF. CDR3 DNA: TGTGCCAGCAAAGGGCGGAGGGATGGCTACACCTTC.

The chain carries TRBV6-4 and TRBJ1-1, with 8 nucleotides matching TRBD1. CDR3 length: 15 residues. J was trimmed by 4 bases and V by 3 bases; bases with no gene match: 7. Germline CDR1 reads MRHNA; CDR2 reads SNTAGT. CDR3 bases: TGTGCCAGCAGTGAATTCTCAGGGGGCTTCACTGAAGCTTTCTTT. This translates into CASSEFSGGFTEAFF.

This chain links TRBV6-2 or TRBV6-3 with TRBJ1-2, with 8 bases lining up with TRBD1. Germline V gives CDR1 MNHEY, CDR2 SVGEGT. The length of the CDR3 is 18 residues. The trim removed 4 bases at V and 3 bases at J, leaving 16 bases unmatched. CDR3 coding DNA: TGTGCCAGCAGTTCTACAGGGGGTGCGAGGCGGCGGGACTATGGCTACACCTTC. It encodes CASSSTGGARRRDYGYTF.

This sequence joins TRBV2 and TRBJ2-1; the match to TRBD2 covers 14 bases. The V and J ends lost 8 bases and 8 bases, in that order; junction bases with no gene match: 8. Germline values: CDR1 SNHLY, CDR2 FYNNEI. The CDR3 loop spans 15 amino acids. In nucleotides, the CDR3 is TGTGCCAGCGCCACCGGGACTAGCGGGAGCGATGAGCAGTTCTTC. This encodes CASATGTSGSDEQFF.

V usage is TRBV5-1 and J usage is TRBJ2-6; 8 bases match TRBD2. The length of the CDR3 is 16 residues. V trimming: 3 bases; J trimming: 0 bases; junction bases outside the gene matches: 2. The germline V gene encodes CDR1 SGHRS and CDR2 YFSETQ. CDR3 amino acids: CASSSAGASGANVLTF. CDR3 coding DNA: TGCGCCAGCAGCTCAGCGGGGGCCTCTGGGGCCAACGTCCTGACTTTC.

CDR3 protein: CASSLGTGNQETQYF. The CDR3 DNA reads TGCGCCAGCAGCTTGGGGACAGGGAATCAAGAGACCCAGTACTTC. The rearrangement joins TRBV5-1 to TRBJ2-5, with 8 bases aligning to TRBD1. The length of the CDR3 is 15 residues. With V trimmed by 0 bases and J by 2 bases, 3 bases remained unmatched. The germline V gene has CDR1 SGHRS and CDR2 YFSETQ.

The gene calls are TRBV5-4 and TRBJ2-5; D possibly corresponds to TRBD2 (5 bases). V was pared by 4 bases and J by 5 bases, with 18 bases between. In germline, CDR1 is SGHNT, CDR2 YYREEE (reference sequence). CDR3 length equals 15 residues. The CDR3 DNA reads TGTGCCAGCAGCCCTCCGGGATCCGCCGTGGAGACCCAGTACTTC. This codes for CASSPPGSAVETQYF. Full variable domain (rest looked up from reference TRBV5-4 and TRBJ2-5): ETGVTQSPTHLIKTRGQQVTLRCSSQSGHNTVSWYQQALGQGPQFIFQYYREEENGRGNFPPRFSGLQFPNYSSELNVNALELDDSALYLCASSPPGSAVETQYFGPGTRLLVL.

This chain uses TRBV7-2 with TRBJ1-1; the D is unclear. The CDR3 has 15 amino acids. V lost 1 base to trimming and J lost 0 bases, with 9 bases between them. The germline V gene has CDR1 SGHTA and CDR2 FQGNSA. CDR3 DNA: TGTGCCAGCAGCTTAGGAGCAGGCCTGAACACTGAAGCTTTCTTT. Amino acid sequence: CASSLGAGLNTEAFF.

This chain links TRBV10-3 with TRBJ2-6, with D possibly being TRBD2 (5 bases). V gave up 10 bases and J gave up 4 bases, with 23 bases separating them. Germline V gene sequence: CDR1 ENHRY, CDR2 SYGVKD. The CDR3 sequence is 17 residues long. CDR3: CATSGSSGRSGANVLTF. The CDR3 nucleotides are TGTGCCACCTCGGGTTCCTCGGGGAGATCCGGGGCCAACGTCCTGACTTTC.

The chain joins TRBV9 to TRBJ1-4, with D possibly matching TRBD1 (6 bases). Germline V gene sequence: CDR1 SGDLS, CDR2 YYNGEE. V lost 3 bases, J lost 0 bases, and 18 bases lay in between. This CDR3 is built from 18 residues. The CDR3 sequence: CASSAGDARVATNEKLFF. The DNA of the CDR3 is TGTGCCAGCAGCGCAGGGGACGCCCGAGTTGCAACTAATGAAAAACTGTTTTTT.

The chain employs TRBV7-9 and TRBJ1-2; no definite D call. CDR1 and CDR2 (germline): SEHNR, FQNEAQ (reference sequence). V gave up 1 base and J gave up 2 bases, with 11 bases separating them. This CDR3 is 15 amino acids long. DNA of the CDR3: TGTGCCAGCAGCTTAGGTCGGGGAGCCAACTATGGCTACACCTTC. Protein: CASSLGRGANYGYTF.

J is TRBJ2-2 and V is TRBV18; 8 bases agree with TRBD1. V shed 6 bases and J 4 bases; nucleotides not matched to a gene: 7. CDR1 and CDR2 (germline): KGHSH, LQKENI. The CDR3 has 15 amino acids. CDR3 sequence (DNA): TGTGCCAGCTCGCGAGGACAGGGACTCACCGGGGAGCTGTTTTTT. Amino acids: CASSRGQGLTGELFF.

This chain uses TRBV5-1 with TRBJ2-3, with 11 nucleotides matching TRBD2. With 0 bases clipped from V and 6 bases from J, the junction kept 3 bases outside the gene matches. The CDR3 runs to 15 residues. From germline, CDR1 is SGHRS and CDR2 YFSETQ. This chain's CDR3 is CASSLETSGADTQYF. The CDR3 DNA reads TGCGCCAGCAGCTTGGAGACTAGCGGGGCGGATACGCAGTATTTT.

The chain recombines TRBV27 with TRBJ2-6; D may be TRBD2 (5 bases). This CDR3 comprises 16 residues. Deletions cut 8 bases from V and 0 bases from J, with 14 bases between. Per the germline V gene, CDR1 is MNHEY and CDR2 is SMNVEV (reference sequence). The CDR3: CASSQRGGSGANVLTF. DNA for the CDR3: TGTGCCAGCTCCCAACGTGGAGGCTCTGGGGCCAACGTCCTGACTTTC. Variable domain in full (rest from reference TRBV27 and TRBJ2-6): EAQVTQNPRYLITVTGKKLTVTCSQNMNHEYMSWYRQDPGLGLRQIYYSMNVEVTDKGDVPEGYKVSRKEKRNFPLILESPSPNQTSLYFCASSQRGGSGANVLTFGAGSRLTVL.

The CDR3 is CASKRTGGGYTF. CDR3 in DNA: TGTGCCAGCAAACGGACAGGGGGGGGCTACACCTTC. This rearrangement joins TRBV12-3 or TRBV12-4 to TRBJ1-2; 10 bases map to TRBD1. The CDR3 has 12 amino acids. V was clipped by 7 bases and J by 8 bases; unmatched bases: 4.

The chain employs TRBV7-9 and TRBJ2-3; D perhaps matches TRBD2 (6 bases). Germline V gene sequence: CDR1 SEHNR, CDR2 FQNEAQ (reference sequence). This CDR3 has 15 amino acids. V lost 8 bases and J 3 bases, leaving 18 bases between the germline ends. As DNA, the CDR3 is TGTGCCAGCGGGAGGTCACTAGGGGAAACAGATACGCAGTATTTT. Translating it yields CASGRSLGETDTQYF.

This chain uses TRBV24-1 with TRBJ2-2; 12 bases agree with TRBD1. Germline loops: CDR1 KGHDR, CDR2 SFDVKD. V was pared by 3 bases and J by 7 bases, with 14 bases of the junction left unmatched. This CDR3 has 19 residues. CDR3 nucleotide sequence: TGTGCCACCAGTGATAATTTCGGGGGACAGGGGGCGCTGGGCGGGGAGCTGTTTTTT. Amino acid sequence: CATSDNFGGQGALGGELFF.

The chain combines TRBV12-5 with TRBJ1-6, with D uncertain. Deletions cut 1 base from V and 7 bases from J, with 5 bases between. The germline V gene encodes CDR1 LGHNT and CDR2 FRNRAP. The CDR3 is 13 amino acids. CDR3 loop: CASGLALNSPLHF. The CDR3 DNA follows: TGTGCTAGTGGTTTGGCACTAAATTCACCCCTCCACTTT.

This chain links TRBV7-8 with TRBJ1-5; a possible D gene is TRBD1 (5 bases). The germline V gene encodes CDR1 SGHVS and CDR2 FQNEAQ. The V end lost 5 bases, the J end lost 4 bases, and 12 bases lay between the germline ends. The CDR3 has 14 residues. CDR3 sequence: CASSRQGGNQPQHF. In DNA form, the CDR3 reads TGTGCCAGCAGCCGTCAGGGAGGAAATCAGCCCCAGCATTTT.

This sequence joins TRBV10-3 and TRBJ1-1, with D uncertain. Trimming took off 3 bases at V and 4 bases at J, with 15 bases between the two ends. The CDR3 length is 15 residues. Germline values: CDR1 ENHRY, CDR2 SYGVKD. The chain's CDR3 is CAISERGGLSTEAFF. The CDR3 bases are TGTGCCATCAGTGAAAGAGGAGGGTTGAGCACTGAAGCTTTCTTT.

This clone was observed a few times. The DNA of the CDR3 is TGTGCCAGCAGCTCCCCCTCAAGCGGGTTCCTTGGGGGCGAGCAGTACTTC. As protein: CASSSPSSGFLGGEQYF. V gene TRBV7-2 combines with J gene TRBJ2-7; a possible D gene is TRBD2 (6 bases). Per the germline V gene, CDR1 is SGHTA and CDR2 is FQGNSA. The CDR3 sequence is 17 residues long. V was clipped by 4 bases and J by 6 bases, with 25 bases between them. The full variable domain, with the rest looked up from reference TRBV7-2 and TRBJ2-7, is GAGVSQSPSNKVTEKGKDVELRCDPISGHTALYWYRQSLGQGLEFLIYFQGNSAPDKSGLPSDRFSAERTGGSVSTLTIQRTQQEDSAVYLCASSSPSSGFLGGEQYFGPGTRLTVT.

This chain's CDR3 is CASSTGTSYGYTF. The CDR3 DNA sequence: TGTGCCAGCAGTACAGGGACATCCTATGGCTACACCTTC. This chain links TRBV6-5 with TRBJ1-2, with D possibly matching TRBD1 (6 bases). The CDR3 has 13 residues. V lost 5 bases to trimming and J lost 4 bases, with 11 bases between them. Germline V lookup: CDR1 MNHEY, CDR2 SVGAGI.

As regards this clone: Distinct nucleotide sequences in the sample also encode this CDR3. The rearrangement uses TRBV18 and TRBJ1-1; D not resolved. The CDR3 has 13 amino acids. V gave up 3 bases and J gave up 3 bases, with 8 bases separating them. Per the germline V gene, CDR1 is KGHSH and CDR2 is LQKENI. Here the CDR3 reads CASSPSVDTEAFF. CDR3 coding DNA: TGTGCCAGCTCACCCTCAGTGGACACTGAAGCTTTCTTT.

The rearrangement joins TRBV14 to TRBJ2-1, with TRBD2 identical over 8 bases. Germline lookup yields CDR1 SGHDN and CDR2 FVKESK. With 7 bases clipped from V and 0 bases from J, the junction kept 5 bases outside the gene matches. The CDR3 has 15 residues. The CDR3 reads CASTAGTSSYNEQFF. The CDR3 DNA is TGTGCCAGCACAGCCGGGACTAGCTCCTACAATGAGCAGTTCTTC.

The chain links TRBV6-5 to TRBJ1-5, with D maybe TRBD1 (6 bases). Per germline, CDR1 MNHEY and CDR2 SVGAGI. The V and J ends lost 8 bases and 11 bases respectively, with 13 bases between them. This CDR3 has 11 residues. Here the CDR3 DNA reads TGTGCCAGCGGGGACAACAAGGCCCAGCATTTT. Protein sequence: CASGDNKAQHF.